A single sample gave rise to the 27 T cell receptor beta chains below, sequenced in a study of regulatory T cells in long-lasting Graves disease. The sample's time point: persistent/refractory GD, antithyroid drugs over 5 years with positive TRAb. From PBMCs, RNA was extracted and then used to make the TCR library. iRepertoire HTBI primers and Arm-PCR of CDR3 regions built TCR beta libraries. TCRdb passed the multiplex PCR reads through MiXCR, listing each CDR3 protein once. The table lists over 350,000 distinct CDR3 sequences, around 21% of them singletons. The material sequenced was peripheral blood mononuclear cells (PBMCs), taken when the disease was refractory, from a patient treated with antithyroid drugs. Receptors originate from a female donor with Graves disease.

J is TRBJ2-7 and V is TRBV29-1; D might be TRBD1 (5 bases). The CDR3 runs 12 residues. The germline gives CDR1 SQVTM, CDR2 ANQGSEA. The germline V and J ends were trimmed by 4 bases and 3 bases, with 10 bases remaining between them. CDR3 sequence: CSVGQQGYEQYF. DNA of the CDR3: TGCAGCGTTGGTCAGCAGGGCTACGAGCAGTACTTC.

This clonotype came up a few times. The CDR3: CSAGRLAGLAEPDTQYF. In DNA form, the CDR3 reads TGCAGCGCCGGGAGGCTTGCGGGACTAGCGGAACCAGATACGCAGTATTTT. The V call is TRBV29-1, the J call TRBJ2-3; the match to TRBD2 covers 11 bases. The length of the CDR3 is 17 residues. The germline CDR1 and CDR2 sequences are SQVTM and ANQGSEA. V lost 7 bases and J lost 4; bases outside the gene matches: 16.

This clonotype has just a few counts. The CDR3 sequence: CASISLLELWKGQYF. As DNA, the CDR3 is TGTGCCAGCATCTCCTTATTGGAGCTTTGGAAGGGCCAGTACTTC. The V call is TRBV7-3, the J call TRBJ2-5; no firm D call. Germline CDR1 and CDR2: SGHTA and FQGTGA. Between the trimmed V and J ends, which lost 7 bases and 10 bases, there was a span of 25 bases. The CDR3 covers 15 residues.

J is TRBJ1-1 and V is TRBV30; a weak D match, TRBD1 (6 bases). V lost 3 bases, J lost 4 bases, and 15 bases lay in between. This CDR3 contains 14 residues. The germline V gene has CDR1 GTSNPN and CDR2 SVGIG (reference sequence). CDR3 coding DNA: TGTGCCTGGAGCAGGGGTGCGGGGACCACTGAAGCTTTCTTT. This codes for CAWSRGAGTTEAFF.

This clonotype has only a few counts. The chain uses TRBV27 and TRBJ2-3, with D possibly matching TRBD2 (6 bases). Trimming pared 6 bases from V and 4 bases from J, leaving 23 bases between. The CDR3 is 17 residues long. Germline values: CDR1 MNHEY, CDR2 SMNVEV (reference sequence). CDR3 region: CASRPQVGGRGADTQYF. CDR3 DNA: TGTGCCAGCAGACCCCAGGTGGGCGGGCGGGGCGCAGATACGCAGTATTTT.

This rearrangement joins TRBV18 to TRBJ2-7; TRBD1 matches 8 bases. The CDR3 contains 14 residues. Germline loops: CDR1 KGHSH, CDR2 LQKENI. The ends lost 2 bases at V and 3 bases at J; junction bases unmatched: 3. The CDR3 loop reads CASSPEQGDYEQYF. Written as DNA, the CDR3 is TGTGCCAGCTCACCAGAACAGGGGGACTACGAGCAGTACTTC.

This clonotype was picked up a small number of times. This may be a read error, as it is one base from a much larger clone. This chain uses TRBV30 with TRBJ1-1; no reliable D call. The CDR3 sequence is 11 residues long. The V end was cut by 4 bases, the J end by 4 bases, with 7 bases between. The germline gives CDR1 GTSNPN, CDR2 SVGIG (reference sequence). CDR3 sequence reads: CAWTVSTEAFF. CDR3 coding DNA: TGTGCCTGGACGGTGAGCACTGAAGCTTTCTTT.

This clonotype was detected once. The genes are TRBV12-3 or TRBV12-4 and TRBJ2-1, with 10 bases lining up with TRBD2. The ends lost 5 bases at V and 7 bases at J; junction bases unmatched: 8. The CDR3 runs to 15 residues. CDR3 protein: CASSAASGRRNEQFF. The CDR3 nucleotides read TGTGCCAGCAGTGCCGCTAGCGGGAGAAGAAATGAGCAGTTCTTC.

V usage is TRBV3-1 and J usage is TRBJ2-1; tentatively, D is TRBD2 (6 bases). This CDR3 contains 17 residues. Deletions cut 0 bases from V and 2 bases from J, with 14 bases between. Germline CDR1 reads LGHDT; CDR2 reads YNNKEL (reference sequence). For the CDR3, the DNA is TGTGCCAGCAGCCAAGATAGGAGGGCCCTCACCTACAATGAGCAGTTCTTC. This gives the protein CASSQDRRALTYNEQFF.

This clonotype was seen a handful of times. This chain connects TRBV7-9 to TRBJ2-1; 7 positions match TRBD1. The CDR3 contains 12 residues. The germline V gene has CDR1 SEHNR and CDR2 FQNEAQ (reference sequence). V gave up 1 base and J gave up 15 bases; unmatched junction bases: 6. CDR3 amino acids: CASSLEGQYMFF. DNA of the CDR3: TGTGCCAGCAGCTTAGAGGGACAGTACATGTTCTTC.

This chain joins TRBV12-3 or TRBV12-4 and TRBJ2-2; the D gene could be TRBD1 or TRBD2 (5 bases each). Deletions cut 7 bases from V and 5 bases from J, with 14 bases between. The CDR3 covers 14 residues. CDR3 region: CASNTGAPTGELFF. The CDR3 bases are TGTGCCAGCAATACCGGGGCACCGACCGGGGAGCTGTTTTTT.

The genes are TRBV7-9 and TRBJ1-2; D possibly corresponds to TRBD1 (6 bases). The CDR3 extends over 14 amino acids. The ends were cut back, 5 bases at V and 2 bases at J, with 12 bases in the middle. Germline-derived CDR1 and CDR2 are SEHNR and FQNEAQ (reference sequence). The CDR3 nucleotides read TGTGCCAGCAGCGGAAATACAGGGAACTATGGCTACACCTTC. Amino acids: CASSGNTGNYGYTF.

This clonotype was found many times. The chain employs TRBV7-8 and TRBJ1-1; D perhaps matches TRBD1 (5 bases). Trimming shortened V by 1 base and J by 7 bases, and 22 bases separated the two germline ends. This CDR3 contains 17 residues. Germline V CDR1 and CDR2: SGHVS, FQNEAQ. The chain's CDR3 is CASSLVAGFGTRYEAFF. Here the CDR3 DNA reads TGTGCCAGCAGCTTAGTGGCAGGGTTCGGGACTAGATATGAAGCTTTCTTT.

This clonotype was recorded a few times. The V gene is TRBV20-1, the J gene TRBJ1-1; D uncertain. The CDR3 totals 13 residues. Germline CDR1 reads DFQATT; CDR2 reads SNEGSKA (reference sequence). V gave up 0 bases and J gave up 1 base, with 6 bases separating them. The CDR3 here is CSARDPQNTEAFF. The CDR3, as DNA: TGCAGTGCTAGAGATCCCCAGAACACTGAAGCTTTCTTT.

This clonotype was seen more than once but under ten times. The rearrangement joins TRBV25-1 to TRBJ2-5; 7 nucleotides agree with TRBD1. Germline assignment: CDR1 MGHDK and CDR2 SYGVNS. J was trimmed by 5 bases and V by 7 bases; bases with no gene match: 7. The CDR3 totals 13 residues. DNA for the CDR3: TGTGCCAGCAATAGACAGGGTGTGGAGACCCAGTACTTC. Protein: CASNRQGVETQYF.

V usage is TRBV27 and J usage is TRBJ2-1; D possibly corresponds to TRBD1 (5 bases). The CDR3 extends over 14 amino acids. Trimming left V 6 bases short and J 9 bases short, with 18 bases between. From germline, CDR1 is MNHEY and CDR2 SMNVEV (reference sequence). DNA for the CDR3: TGTGCCAGCAGCCCAGACAGTGCGCGCAGTGAGCAGTTCTTC. Translated: CASSPDSARSEQFF.

Many counts were recorded for this clonotype. The chain joins TRBV27 to TRBJ1-1; possible D gene TRBD1, 5 bases. There are 15 residues in the CDR3. V lost 5 bases, J lost 5 bases, and 18 bases lay in between. Per germline, CDR1 MNHEY and CDR2 SMNVEV (reference sequence). The DNA for the CDR3 is TGTGCCAGCAGTCTAGGGACTATCGGGTTGACTGAAGCTTTCTTT. It translates to CASSLGTIGLTEAFF.

This clonotype came up many times. The CDR3 loop reads CASTPDASNQPQHF. In nucleotides, the CDR3 is TGTGCCAGCACGCCTGACGCCAGCAATCAGCCCCAGCATTTT. V and J are TRBV28 and TRBJ1-5; D is ambiguous. Trimming left V 7 bases short and J 1 base short, with 11 bases between. The CDR3 runs 14 residues. The germline V gene encodes CDR1 MDHEN and CDR2 SYDVKM.

Ten or more counts support this clonotype. The rearrangement uses TRBV28 and TRBJ2-7, with a possible D match to TRBD1 (5 bases). Germline-derived CDR1 and CDR2 are MDHEN and SYDVKM. The CDR3 has 13 amino acids. The V gene lost 1 base and the J gene lost 4 bases, with 8 bases spanning the gap. The DNA of the CDR3 is TGTGCCAGCAGTTTATTGGCAGGGTACGAGCAGTACTTC. Its translation: CASSLLAGYEQYF.

The sample holds a few counts of this clonotype. The rearrangement links TRBV6-1 to TRBJ2-2; weak D call: TRBD2 (7 bases). The V end was cut by 5 bases, the J end by 4 bases, with 23 bases between. This CDR3 has 18 residues. From germline, CDR1 is MNHNS and CDR2 SASEGT. DNA for the CDR3: TGTGCCAGCAGTCATTCACGAGGGGGGGCCTCACCCACCGGGGAGCTGTTTTTT. This sequence encodes CASSHSRGGASPTGELFF.

This clonotype was observed at least ten times. The junction does not match germline at one end; this may be a read error. This chain connects TRBV28 to TRBJ2-6; D is undetermined. The CDR3 totals 16 residues. Germline CDR1 and CDR2: MDHEN and SYDVKM. Here the CDR3 DNA reads TGCGCCAGCAGTGCCACATCATACTCCGGGGCCAACGTCCTGACTTTC. It yields the protein CASSATSYSGANVLTF.

This clonotype was detected ten times or more. The V and J genes are TRBV12-3 or TRBV12-4 and TRBJ1-2; weak D call: TRBD1 (6 bases). The CDR3 length is 12 residues. Between the trimmed V and J ends, which lost 4 bases and 3 bases, there was a span of 6 bases. DNA of the CDR3: TGTGCCAGCAGTTCAGGGGACTATGGCTACACCTTC. Translation: CASSSGDYGYTF.

V is TRBV6-2 or TRBV6-3 and J is TRBJ2-3, with 10 nucleotides matching TRBD1. CDR1 is MNHEY and CDR2 is SVGEGT in the germline V gene. The V and J ends lost 4 bases and 5 bases, in that order; junction bases with no gene match: 6. CDR3 length equals 15 residues. The CDR3 spells CASSSGTGVVDTQYF. CDR3 DNA: TGTGCCAGCAGTTCAGGGACAGGGGTAGTAGATACGCAGTATTTT.

Here the CDR3 DNA reads TGTGCCTGGAGTGTAGGGGGGGGGAACACTGAAGCTTTCTTT. Translating it yields CAWSVGGGNTEAFF. This chain links TRBV30 with TRBJ1-1; D is possibly TRBD1 (6 bases). V was clipped by 0 bases and J by 1 base, with 9 bases between them. The germline V gene has CDR1 GTSNPN and CDR2 SVGIG (reference sequence). This CDR3 has 14 residues.

This clonotype was recorded a few times. Germline is not matched at one junction end, which may reflect a read error. The chain joins TRBV7-2 to TRBJ2-1; TRBD2 aligns across 10 bases. The CDR3 loop spans 15 amino acids. CDR1 is SGHTA, CDR2 FQGNSA, per germline. CDR3: CASSVAGLAINEQFF. The DNA for the CDR3 is TGTGCCAGCAGCGTAGCGGGACTAGCGATCAATGAGCAGTTCTTC.

The chain recombines TRBV7-2 with TRBJ2-5, with TRBD1 identical over 7 bases. CDR3 length: 16 amino acids. Germline CDR1 is SGHTA and CDR2 is FQGNSA. V was clipped by 5 bases and J by 1 base; unmatched bases: 10. CDR3 in amino acids: CASSPKTGTAQETQYF. The CDR3 nucleotides are TGTGCCAGCAGCCCTAAAACCGGGACAGCCCAAGAGACCCAGTACTTC.

On this clonotype: This CDR3 is missing its conserved last phenylalanine or tryptophan, likely due to a read error. J is TRBJ1-1 and V is TRBV6-1; no firm D call. V gave up 6 bases and J gave up 1 base, with 9 bases separating them. Looked up from germline, CDR1 is MNHNS and CDR2 is SASEGT. This CDR3 has 13 residues. The CDR3 spells CASSSTRNTEAFL. Here the CDR3 DNA reads TGTGCCAGCAGCTCGACACGGAACACTGAAGCTTTCCTT.